This TCR beta chain emerged from a study of T cell repertoires in cytomegalovirus infection. Study-wide points: HLA-C-restricted TCR beta clonotypes specific for CMV led the ex vivo response.

TCRdb recomputed calls from the reads with MiXCR, one row per CDR3 protein. The sample shows hundreds of thousands of distinct CDR3 sequences, approximately 33% of them seen only once. Details on this clonotype: Its specificity is not known.

Germline-derived CDR1 and CDR2 are DFQATT and SNEGSKA (reference sequence). V shed 6 bases and J shed 6 bases, with 15 bases lying between them. The CDR3 contains 13 residues. The starting material was cultured PBMCs, obtained from culture after CMV antigen stimulation. This TCR came from a human donor in good health (CMV status not recorded). Some clones in this sample may be carry-over from other donors' samples. This chain joins TRBV20-1 and TRBJ2-1; a possible D gene is TRBD2 (5 bases). CDR3 coding DNA: TGCAGTGCAAGCGGTGGGGTTACCAATGAGCAGTTCTTC. This gives the protein CSASGGVTNEQFF.